Only one count was recorded for the clone carrying this TCR beta chain. Original data processing: Amplified reference gene primers provided the basis for estimating nucleated cell counts. The repertoire was sequenced with immunoSEQ multiplex PCR; TCRdb's copy has only in-frame clones and lacks some. Clone size and the V and J calls come from that table; the DNA yielded D and trimming. The sample consists of 110,000 or so clones, more than 80% of them appearing once. The data originate from a study of blood T cell repertoires in COVID-19. Study in general: Acute-phase and convalescent COVID-19 samples originated in the United States, Italy and Spain. T cells, B-cell-depleted T cells, or PBMCs supplied cDNA or gDNA.

The sequenced sample was peripheral blood. The receptor was isolated from a woman in her 70s with acute or convalescent COVID-19.

CDR3 sequence reads: CASSLGQSTDTQYF. CDR3 DNA: TGCGCCAGCAGCTTAGGACAGAGCACAGATACGCAGTATTTT. This sequence joins TRBV5-1 and TRBJ2-3; a possible D gene is TRBD1 (6 bases). The CDR3 sequence is 14 residues long. V lost 2 bases and J 0 bases, leaving 7 bases between the germline ends. The germline gives CDR1 SGHRS, CDR2 YFSETQ.